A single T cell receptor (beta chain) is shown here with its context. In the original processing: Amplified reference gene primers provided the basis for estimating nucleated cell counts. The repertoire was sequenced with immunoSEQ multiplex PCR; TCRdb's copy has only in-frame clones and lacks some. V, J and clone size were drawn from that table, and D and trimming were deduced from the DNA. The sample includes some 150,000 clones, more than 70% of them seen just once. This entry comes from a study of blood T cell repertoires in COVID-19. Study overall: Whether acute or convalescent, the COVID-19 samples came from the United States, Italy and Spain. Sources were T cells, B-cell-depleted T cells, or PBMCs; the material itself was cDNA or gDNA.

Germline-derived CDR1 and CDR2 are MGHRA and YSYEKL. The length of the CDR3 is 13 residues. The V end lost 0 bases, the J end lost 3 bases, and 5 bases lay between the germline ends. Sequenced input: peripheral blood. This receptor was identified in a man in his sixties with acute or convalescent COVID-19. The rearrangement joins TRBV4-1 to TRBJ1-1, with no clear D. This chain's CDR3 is CASSQERDTEAFF. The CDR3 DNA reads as TGCGCCAGCAGCCAAGAAAGAGACACTGAAGCTTTCTTT.